One sample yielded the 5 T cell receptor beta chains listed below, sequenced in a study of T-cell reconstitution after alpha-beta-depleted transplantation in children. Preparing the TCRbeta library involved the use of unique molecular identifiers. TCRdb fed the PCR reads into MiXCR, producing one record per CDR3 protein. The sample lists about 240,000 distinct CDR3 sequences, around 12% occurring once. Sequences were derived from PBMCs from the stem cell graft donor, sampled from the stem cell graft. All receptors come from a human donor who donated a stem cell graft to a child with acute lymphoblastic leukemia.

This clonotype was detected ten times or more. The rearrangement links TRBV6-1 to TRBJ2-3, with D perhaps matching TRBD1 (6 bases). Per germline, CDR1 MNHNS and CDR2 SASEGT. The CDR3 loop spans 14 amino acids. Trimming stripped 4 bases from V and 4 bases from J, with 12 bases between. This CDR3 is CASSALGQPDTQYF. CDR3 sequence (DNA): TGTGCCAGCAGTGCGCTCGGACAGCCAGATACGCAGTATTTT.

In regard to this clonotype: A much larger clone sits a single nucleotide away, making a read error possible. The rearrangement joins TRBV20-1 to TRBJ1-1; 8 bases fit TRBD1. The CDR3 runs to 12 residues. The J segment lost 7 bases and the V segment lost 6 bases, leaving 7 bases of the junction unmatched. CDR1 is DFQATT and CDR2 is SNEGSKA in the germline V gene (reference sequence). This CDR3 reads CSADRAGSEAFF. Here the CDR3 DNA reads TGCAGTGCGGACAGGGCCGGCAGTGAAGCTTTCTTT.

This clonotype showed up many times. The chain has TRBV5-1 and TRBJ2-1; the D is unclear. The V end lost 0 bases, the J end lost 3 bases, and 10 bases lay between the germline ends. This CDR3 contains 15 residues. The V gene's germline CDR1 is SGHRS and CDR2 YFSETQ. CDR3 sequence (DNA): TGCGCCAGCAGCTTGGTTCCAGCGCTCTACAATGAGCAGTTCTTC. Translated: CASSLVPALYNEQFF.

Ten or more counts support this clonotype. The rearrangement uses TRBV29-1 and TRBJ1-2, with 9 positions matching TRBD1. The germline CDR1 and CDR2 sequences are SQVTM and ANQGSEA. Trimming cost V 6 bases and J 7 bases; bases outside gene matches: 3. This CDR3 has 11 residues. This chain's CDR3 is CSVGDRVGYTF. In nucleotides, the CDR3 is TGCAGCGTAGGGGACAGGGTTGGCTACACCTTC.

The table lists this clonotype with a few counts. This rearrangement joins TRBV12-3 or TRBV12-4 to TRBJ2-2; D perhaps matches TRBD2 (5 bases). The CDR3 is made up of 13 amino acids. Trimming shortened V by 6 bases and J by 7 bases, and 12 bases separated the two germline ends. The CDR3 region is CASRTTGSGELFF. As DNA, the CDR3 is TGTGCCAGCAGAACGACGGGGAGCGGGGAGCTGTTTTTT.